A selection of T cell receptor beta chains follows, all from one sample in a study of T-cell reconstitution after alpha-beta-depleted transplantation in children. TCRdb re-called the PCR reads with MiXCR, one entry per CDR3 protein. In the table there are 600,000 to 700,000 distinct CDR3 sequences, approximately 14% of which are singletons. The material sequenced was PBMCs, taken before TCRalphabeta/CD19-depleted stem cell transplant. These receptors came from a girl between 2 and 10 years old with congenital amegakaryocytic thrombocytopenia, due to receive a stem cell transplant. Both conserved end residues are part of each CDR3. Each record gives: D gene, clone size, V gene, J gene, CDR3 DNA, CDR3 protein. A D gene is named only where the DNA matches it firmly. Size is omitted from some rows. Given values are once, few, many or a class for expanded clones.

d_gene: -; abundance: few; v_gene: TRBV7-3; j_gene: TRBJ2-2; CDR3nt: TGTGCCAGCAGCTTAACTCGGACCGCCGGGGAGCTGTTTTTT; CDR3aa: CASSLTRTAGELFF
d_gene: TRBD1; abundance: few; v_gene: TRBV20-1; j_gene: TRBJ1-1; CDR3nt: TGCAGTGCTAACTCGGCGGACAGGGCATATGAAGCTTTCTTT; CDR3aa: CSANSADRAYEAFF
d_gene: TRBD2; abundance: many; v_gene: TRBV29-1; j_gene: TRBJ2-3; CDR3nt: TGCAGCGTTGAGAGCCTTATACTGCTAGCGGGAGAGCAGAAAGATACGCAGTATTTT; CDR3aa: CSVESLILLAGEQKDTQYF
d_gene: -; abundance: -; v_gene: TRBV14; j_gene: TRBJ1-5; CDR3nt: TGTGCCAGCAGCCAAGTTTCCGATACGCAGCATTTT; CDR3aa: CASSQVSDTQHF
d_gene: TRBD1; abundance: -; v_gene: TRBV2; j_gene: TRBJ1-5; CDR3nt: TGTGCCAGCAGTGAAGCGCAGGGACAGCAGCCCCAGCATTTT; CDR3aa: CASSEAQGQQPQHF
d_gene: TRBD2; abundance: few; v_gene: TRBV15; j_gene: TRBJ2-5; CDR3nt: TGTGCCACCAGCAGGGGAGGGGAGACCCAGTACTTC; CDR3aa: CATSRGGETQYF
d_gene: TRBD2; abundance: many; v_gene: TRBV5-1; j_gene: TRBJ2-1; CDR3nt: TGCGCCAGCAGCTTGTTTGGGGGACTAGCCAACAATGAGCAGTTCTTC; CDR3aa: CASSLFGGLANNEQFF
d_gene: -; abundance: many; v_gene: TRBV6-5; j_gene: TRBJ2-7; CDR3nt: TGTGCCAGCAGAAGCTCCTACGAGCAGTACTTC; CDR3aa: CASRSSYEQYF
d_gene: -; abundance: few; v_gene: TRBV7-9; j_gene: TRBJ2-3; CDR3nt: TGTGCCAGCAGCTTAGCGAATCGGGGAGATACGCAGTATTTT; CDR3aa: CASSLANRGDTQYF
d_gene: TRBD1; abundance: -; v_gene: TRBV5-4; j_gene: TRBJ2-1; CDR3nt: TGTGCCAGCAGCTACCGGGACAGGGGGTTCAATGAGCAGTTCTTC; CDR3aa: CASSYRDRGFNEQFF
d_gene: -; abundance: many; v_gene: TRBV20-1; j_gene: TRBJ2-7; CDR3nt: TGCAGTGCCCCCTCTATGAGGGAGGCCTTGCGCGAGCAGTACTTC; CDR3aa: CSAPSMREALREQYF
d_gene: TRBD2; abundance: -; v_gene: TRBV6-2/TRBV6-3; j_gene: TRBJ2-1; CDR3nt: TGTGCCAGCAGTTACATCGGCGGGAGGATCTACAATGAGCAGTTCTTC; CDR3aa: CASSYIGGRIYNEQFF
d_gene: -; abundance: few; v_gene: TRBV7-2; j_gene: TRBJ2-1; CDR3nt: TGTGCCAGCAGCTTAGTAGTAGCTTGGCGGAATGAGCAGTTCTTC; CDR3aa: CASSLVVAWRNEQFF
d_gene: -; abundance: -; v_gene: TRBV30; j_gene: TRBJ2-1; CDR3nt: TGTGCCTGGAGTGTAGAGTGGTGGGGCTCGGATGAGCAGTTCTTC; CDR3aa: CAWSVEWWGSDEQFF
d_gene: -; abundance: few; v_gene: TRBV7-6; j_gene: TRBJ2-7; CDR3nt: TGTGCCAGCAGCCCCAGACACCGAGCTCCGACCTACGAGCAGTACTTC; CDR3aa: CASSPRHRAPTYEQYF
d_gene: TRBD1; abundance: many; v_gene: TRBV10-3; j_gene: TRBJ2-1; CDR3nt: TGTGCCATCGCCGGGACAGGGGGCCTCGGGAATGAGCAGTTCTTC; CDR3aa: CAIAGTGGLGNEQFF
d_gene: TRBD1; abundance: -; v_gene: TRBV11-1; j_gene: TRBJ1-1; CDR3nt: TGTGCCAGCAGCCGGCGGACAGGGAACACTGAAGCTTTCTTT; CDR3aa: CASSRRTGNTEAFF
d_gene: -; abundance: -; v_gene: TRBV15; j_gene: TRBJ2-3; CDR3nt: TGTGCCACCAGCAGAGGGTTGCCAGATACGCAGTATTTT; CDR3aa: CATSRGLPDTQYF
d_gene: TRBD2; abundance: -; v_gene: TRBV7-9; j_gene: TRBJ2-1; CDR3nt: TGTGCCAGCAGCTTCCGACTAGCGGGACTTCTGGAGCAGTTCTTC; CDR3aa: CASSFRLAGLLEQFF
d_gene: -; abundance: many; v_gene: TRBV4-1; j_gene: TRBJ2-3; CDR3nt: TGCGCCAGCAGCCAGCGGGGTACGACTCAGACGCAGTATTTT; CDR3aa: CASSQRGTTQTQYF
d_gene: -; abundance: many; v_gene: TRBV19; j_gene: TRBJ2-7; CDR3nt: TGTGCCAGTAGTATTACAGGGATCTCCTACGAGCAGTACTTC; CDR3aa: CASSITGISYEQYF
d_gene: TRBD2; abundance: few; v_gene: TRBV7-3; j_gene: TRBJ2-3; CDR3nt: TGTGCCAGCAGCCCGGGGACTAGACCAGATACGCAGTATTTT; CDR3aa: CASSPGTRPDTQYF
d_gene: TRBD1; abundance: -; v_gene: TRBV27; j_gene: TRBJ1-1; CDR3nt: TGTGCCAGCTGTCCCCCTTGGGCGACAGGGGTGAACACTGAAGTTTTCTTT; CDR3aa: CASCPPWATGVNTEVFF
d_gene: TRBD2; abundance: many; v_gene: TRBV5-1; j_gene: TRBJ2-3; CDR3nt: TGCGCCAGCAGCTTGGCCGAGTTAGCGGGAGTCACAGATACGCAGTATTTT; CDR3aa: CASSLAELAGVTDTQYF
d_gene: -; abundance: many; v_gene: TRBV29-1; j_gene: TRBJ2-7; CDR3nt: TGCAGCGTTGAAGGCTACCCGGGTGAGCAGTACTTC; CDR3aa: CSVEGYPGEQYF
d_gene: -; abundance: few; v_gene: TRBV12-3/TRBV12-4; j_gene: TRBJ2-1; CDR3nt: TGTGCCAGCAGACCCACCCTAGCGAACAGCTACAATGAGCAGTTCTTC; CDR3aa: CASRPTLANSYNEQFF
d_gene: TRBD1; abundance: -; v_gene: TRBV20-1; j_gene: TRBJ2-2; CDR3nt: TGCAGTGCTAGAGAAAATGACAGGGGGAACACCGGGGAGCTGTTTTTT; CDR3aa: CSARENDRGNTGELFF
d_gene: TRBD2; abundance: many; v_gene: TRBV12-3/TRBV12-4; j_gene: TRBJ2-1; CDR3nt: TGTGCCAGCACCCCGGGACTAGCGGGAGGGACGTTCTTC; CDR3aa: CASTPGLAGGTFF
d_gene: -; abundance: few; v_gene: TRBV5-1; j_gene: TRBJ2-1; CDR3nt: TGCGCCAGCAGCCCCGTTACCCGAGTTCAGTTCTTC; CDR3aa: CASSPVTRVQFF
d_gene: -; abundance: -; v_gene: TRBV27; j_gene: TRBJ1-6; CDR3nt: TGTGCCAGCAGTTACGAAATCCCCCATTCGAGTTCACCCCTCCACTTT; CDR3aa: CASSYEIPHSSSPLHF
d_gene: TRBD2; abundance: many; v_gene: TRBV5-1; j_gene: TRBJ2-7; CDR3nt: TGCGCCAGCAGTCCGTTAGCGGGAGTCGACGAGCAGTACTTC; CDR3aa: CASSPLAGVDEQYF
d_gene: TRBD1; abundance: many; v_gene: TRBV29-1; j_gene: TRBJ1-2; CDR3nt: TGCAGCGTTGTGGGCCAGGGGGATAGCTACACCTTC; CDR3aa: CSVVGQGDSYTF
d_gene: -; abundance: -; v_gene: TRBV5-1; j_gene: TRBJ2-7; CDR3nt: TGCGCCAGCAGCATATCCGGGACGGCCTGGGAGCAGTACTTC; CDR3aa: CASSISGTAWEQYF
d_gene: -; abundance: many; v_gene: TRBV20-1; j_gene: TRBJ2-1; CDR3nt: TGCAGTGCTCCCGGACTGATTTCCTACAATGAGCAGTTCTTC; CDR3aa: CSAPGLISYNEQFF
d_gene: -; abundance: many; v_gene: TRBV10-1; j_gene: TRBJ2-7; CDR3nt: TGCGCCAGCAGTGAGTCAGGCCCCTACGAGCAGTACTTC; CDR3aa: CASSESGPYEQYF
d_gene: -; abundance: few; v_gene: TRBV7-9; j_gene: TRBJ2-3; CDR3nt: TGTGCCAGCAGCCCTAGGAGAGATAGGAGCACAGATACGCAGTATTTT; CDR3aa: CASSPRRDRSTDTQYF
d_gene: -; abundance: few; v_gene: TRBV12-3/TRBV12-4; j_gene: TRBJ1-4; CDR3nt: TGTGCCAGCAGATCAGGTGCAACTAATGAAAAACTGTTTTTT; CDR3aa: CASRSGATNEKLFF
d_gene: TRBD2; abundance: few; v_gene: TRBV5-1; j_gene: TRBJ2-5; CDR3nt: TGCGCCAGCAGCTTGGAGGGAGCGCTAGCGGGAATGGAAGAGACCCAGTACTTC; CDR3aa: CASSLEGALAGMEETQYF
d_gene: -; abundance: many; v_gene: TRBV6-1; j_gene: TRBJ2-1; CDR3nt: TGTGCCAGCAGCCAGTCGCGGGTGTTGGATGAGCAGTTCTTC; CDR3aa: CASSQSRVLDEQFF
d_gene: -; abundance: few; v_gene: TRBV11-2; j_gene: TRBJ2-2; CDR3nt: TGTGCCAGCATCTACCTTTTAAACACCGGGGAGCTGTTTTTT; CDR3aa: CASIYLLNTGELFF
d_gene: -; abundance: many; v_gene: TRBV10-3; j_gene: TRBJ1-4; CDR3nt: TGTGCCATCAGTGAACAGGATAATGAAAAACTGTTTTTT; CDR3aa: CAISEQDNEKLFF
d_gene: TRBD2; abundance: -; v_gene: TRBV5-1; j_gene: TRBJ2-3; CDR3nt: TGCGCCAGCAGCTTGAGAACTAGCGTCCCTGGGGATACGCAGTATTTT; CDR3aa: CASSLRTSVPGDTQYF
d_gene: -; abundance: -; v_gene: TRBV12-5; j_gene: TRBJ2-7; CDR3nt: TGTGCTAGTGGTTTGCCGACAGAGGGGGGGCAGTACTTC; CDR3aa: CASGLPTEGGQYF